Listed here are 8 T cell receptor beta chains from one sample, sequenced in a study of CXCR3-negative and CXCR3-positive naive CD8 T cells. These receptors' targets are unknown. cDNA libraries for TRB were generated by 5' RACE incorporating UMI labels. TCRdb reworked the 5' RACE reads into one entry per CDR3 protein, no DNA. The sample has around 140,000 distinct CDR3 sequences, and its top ten clones hold 0.41%. Broader study findings: Comparison of naive cells showed more hydrophobic TRB CDR3s in CXCR3-positive than in CXCR3-negative naive cells.

Sequenced input: naive CXCR3+ CD8+ T cells from blood. The subset is: CD45RO-CCR7+CD27+CD95- naive CD8+ T cells expressing CXCR3 (TNR3+). These receptors all come from a human donor in good health. Some clones in this sample may be carry-over from other donors' samples.

J is TRBJ2-1 and V is TRBV12-5; TCRdb calls TRBD2, which cannot be checked without DNA. This CDR3 has 16 amino acids. Germline V gene lookup returns CDR1 LGHNT and CDR2 FRNRAP. CDR3 protein: CASGLSASGTYNEQFF. The variable domain in full, with the rest retrieved from reference TRBV12-5 and TRBJ2-1, is DARVTQTPRHKVTEMGQEVTMRCQPILGHNTVFWYRQTMMQGLELLAYFRNRAPLDDSGMPKDRFSAEMPDATLATLKIQPSEPRDSAVYFCASGLSASGTYNEQFFGPGTRLTVL.

The rearrangement uses TRBV18 and TRBJ2-3; TCRdb's D call of TRBD2 is untestable without DNA. Per the germline V gene, CDR1 is KGHSH and CDR2 is LQKENI. CDR3 length: 18 residues. The CDR3 sequence: CASSPNAETPIQTDTQYF.

The chain joins TRBV12-3 or TRBV12-4 to TRBJ2-1. The CDR3 consists of 12 residues. This chain's CDR3 is CASSLANNEQFF.

The rearrangement links TRBV25-1 to TRBJ2-7; TCRdb outputs TRBD1, but without DNA this stays unchecked. CDR1 and CDR2 from the germline V gene are MGHDK and SYGVNS. The CDR3 length is 15 residues. CDR3 region: CASSEDGALSYEQYF.

V is TRBV29-1 and J is TRBJ2-1. CDR3 length: 13 residues. Germline CDR1 reads SQVTM; CDR2 reads ANQGSEA. The CDR3 region is CSVVGSQTYEQFF.

This chain uses TRBV29-1 with TRBJ2-7; checking the TCRdb D call of TRBD2 is not possible without DNA. The CDR3 length is 12 residues. Germline V lookup: CDR1 SQVTM, CDR2 ANQGSEA. The CDR3 sequence: CSVPGTIHEQYF.

Here the CDR3 reads CASGRDANHGYTF. The J gene is TRBJ1-2, the V gene TRBV7-9; TCRdb picks TRBD1, but there is no DNA to check that call. In germline, CDR1 is SEHNR, CDR2 FQNEAQ (reference sequence). The CDR3 extends over 13 amino acids.

The J gene is TRBJ2-7, the V gene TRBV19; absent DNA, TCRdb's TRBD1 call cannot be checked. The CDR3 is 14 amino acids. Looked up from germline, CDR1 is LNHDA and CDR2 is SQIVND (reference sequence). The CDR3 is CASSIGSGDYEQYF.